The 27 T cell receptor beta chains in this list originate from one sample, sequenced in a study of T cell responses to AZD1222 COVID-19 vaccine. Only in-frame clones appear in the TCRdb table, and some are missing; sequencing was by immunoSEQ multiplex PCR. The sample holds 65,000 to 70,000 clones, roughly 90% seen once. The material was peripheral blood, obtained on day 0 of AZD1222 vaccination. The origin of the receptors is an adult in good health.

This chain connects TRBV5-5 to TRBJ2-7; possible D gene TRBD2, 6 bases. The CDR3 spans 16 residues. Germline CDR1 reads SGHKS; CDR2 reads YYEKEE (reference sequence). V was pared by 4 bases and J by 1 base, with 18 bases between. The CDR3 nucleotides read TGTGCCAGCAGCCGTCGGTACGGGACTTCATCCTACGAGCAGTACTTC. Translation gives CASSRRYGTSSYEQYF.

The CDR3 nucleotides read TGTGCCAGTAGATGGGCGGGGGGAGACAATGAGCAGTTCTTC. Its translation: CASRWAGGDNEQFF. V and J are TRBV19 and TRBJ2-1; 8 bases agree with TRBD2. This CDR3 region has 14 residues. Germline CDR1 is LNHDA and CDR2 is SQIVND (reference sequence). Trimming at V came to 6 bases and at J to 5 bases, leaving 6 bases not matched to a gene.

The chain uses TRBV5-6 and TRBJ2-7; the D is unclear. This CDR3 has 13 amino acids. V gave up 0 bases and J gave up 1 base, with 5 bases separating them. Germline V gene sequence: CDR1 SGHDT, CDR2 YYEEEE. The CDR3 bases are TGTGCCAGCAGCTTGGTTTATTCCTACGAGCAGTACTTC. It encodes CASSLVYSYEQYF.

This clone was recorded once. The V and J genes are TRBV23-1 and TRBJ1-2, with no clear D. TRBV23-1 is reported as an ORF; its role is uncertain. The V and J ends lost 0 bases and 2 bases respectively, with 10 bases between them. The CDR3 is 15 residues long. CDR3 DNA sequence: TGCGCCAGCAGTCAATCAAACGTGGACAACTATGGCTACACCTTC. Its protein product is CASSQSNVDNYGYTF.

The chain employs TRBV7-2 and TRBJ1-1; perhaps TRBD1 as D (6 bases). Trimming took off 4 bases at V and 4 bases at J, with 16 bases between the two ends. Germline V gene lookup returns CDR1 SGHTA and CDR2 FQGNSA. The CDR3 is made up of 15 amino acids. CDR3 protein: CASSSTVGGSTEAFF. The CDR3 nucleotides read TGTGCCAGCAGCTCTACTGTAGGGGGGAGCACTGAAGCTTTCTTT. Drawing the rest from reference TRBV7-2 and TRBJ1-1, the complete variable domain is GAGVSQSPSNKVTEKGKDVELRCDPISGHTALYWYRQSLGQGLEFLIYFQGNSAPDKSGLPSDRFSAERTGGSVSTLTIQRTQQEDSAVYLCASSSTVGGSTEAFFGQGTRLTVV.

This clone has just one count. The V and J genes are TRBV10-2 and TRBJ2-1; maybe TRBD2 (6 bases). Germline lookup yields CDR1 WSHSY and CDR2 SAAADI. V shed 0 bases and J shed 4 bases, with 7 bases lying between them. This CDR3 is 14 amino acids long. The CDR3 sequence: CASSESGTYNEQFF. CDR3 DNA: TGCGCCAGCAGTGAGTCGGGGACTTACAATGAGCAGTTCTTC.

This chain uses TRBV4-2 with TRBJ2-1; no clear D. V was pared by 5 bases and J by 6 bases, with 5 bases between. Germline V gives CDR1 LGHNA, CDR2 YNFKEQ. The CDR3 has 11 residues. The CDR3 loop is CASSISNEQFF. CDR3 coding DNA: TGTGCCAGCAGCATAAGCAATGAGCAGTTCTTC.

This chain joins TRBV7-8 and TRBJ1-2, with 7 bases identical to TRBD1. V was pared by 8 bases and J by 1 base, with 13 bases of the junction left unmatched. The V gene's germline CDR1 is SGHVS and CDR2 FQNEAQ. The CDR3 consists of 16 residues. The CDR3 loop is CASGGRIGGFNYGYTF. In DNA, the CDR3 is TGTGCCAGCGGTGGCAGGATAGGGGGCTTTAACTATGGCTACACCTTC.

The chain links TRBV7-2 to TRBJ1-1; D call uncertain. Germline V gene lookup returns CDR1 SGHTA and CDR2 FQGNSA. Trimming took off 0 bases at V and 4 bases at J, with 12 bases between the two ends. The CDR3 has 15 residues. CDR3 region: CASSLAGPLGTEAFF. The CDR3 DNA sequence: TGTGCCAGCAGCTTAGCGGGTCCCCTAGGCACTGAAGCTTTCTTT.

The V and J genes are TRBV19 and TRBJ1-1, with a weak D call TRBD1 (5 bases). V was pared by 4 bases and J by 0 bases, with 6 bases between. The CDR3 covers 13 residues. Germline CDR1 LNHDA, CDR2 SQIVND (reference sequence). CDR3 loop: CASSRGMNTEAFF. The CDR3 nucleotides read TGTGCCAGTAGTAGGGGCATGAACACTGAAGCTTTCTTT.

The CDR3 protein is CASSWGSSYNEQFF. Written as DNA, the CDR3 is TGTGCCAGCAGCTGGGGGAGCTCCTACAATGAGCAGTTCTTC. The V and J genes are TRBV6-4 and TRBJ2-1; D may be TRBD1 or TRBD2 (5 bases each). The V end was cut by 6 bases, the J end by 0 bases, with 9 bases between. Germline CDR1 is MRHNA and CDR2 is SNTAGT. The CDR3 is made up of 14 amino acids.

The rearrangement links TRBV5-1 to TRBJ2-5; D might be TRBD1 or TRBD2, each matching 6 bases. Germline-derived CDR1 and CDR2 are SGHRS and YFSETQ. This CDR3 region has 15 residues. The V and J ends lost 0 bases and 2 bases respectively, with 11 bases between them. CDR3 loop: CASSLGGTSQETQYF. CDR3 in DNA: TGCGCCAGCAGCTTGGGCGGGACATCACAAGAGACCCAGTACTTC.

V is TRBV6-4 and J is TRBJ1-2; D remains unclear. Germline V gene sequence: CDR1 MRHNA, CDR2 SNTAGT. The CDR3 spans 11 residues. Trimming left V 7 bases short and J 7 bases short, with 10 bases between. CDR3 loop: CASIQAGGYTF. The DNA for the CDR3 is TGTGCCAGCATCCAAGCCGGTGGCTACACCTTC.

The V call is TRBV13, the J call TRBJ2-7; D possibly corresponds to TRBD1 (5 bases). The CDR3 totals 14 residues. Germline V CDR1 and CDR2: PRHDT, FYEKMQ (reference sequence). Trimming stripped 4 bases from V and 0 bases from J, with 10 bases between. In nucleotides, the CDR3 is TGTGCCAGCAGCTCAATCAGGGACTCCTACGAGCAGTACTTC. Encoded protein: CASSSIRDSYEQYF.

The gene calls are TRBV4-1 and TRBJ2-7; TRBD2 aligns across 7 bases. V was clipped by 1 base and J by 6 bases; unmatched bases: 15. The germline V gene has CDR1 MGHRA and CDR2 YSYEKL. CDR3 length: 17 amino acids. CDR3 nucleotide sequence: TGCGCCAGCAGCCAAGGGTTACTGGGAGGGAGCTCCGCCGAGCAGTACTTC. Protein: CASSQGLLGGSSAEQYF.

The chain uses TRBV15 and TRBJ2-5, with TRBD2 matching 8 bases. V lost 0 bases to trimming and J lost 5 bases; unmatched junction nucleotides: 5. The CDR3 is made up of 15 amino acids. Germline lookup yields CDR1 LNHNV and CDR2 YYDKDF (reference sequence). CDR3 bases: TGTGCCACCAGCAGAGATAGCGGGACACGGGAGACCCAGTACTTC. It yields the protein CATSRDSGTRETQYF.

V usage is TRBV7-3 and J usage is TRBJ2-1; D is ambiguous. Germline-derived CDR1 and CDR2 are SGHTA and FQGTGA. CDR3 length: 16 amino acids. V was shortened by 5 bases and J by 1 base, with 15 bases between the two germline ends. CDR3 sequence (DNA): TGTGCCAGCAGCCCCCCGGGTCGGATGTCCTACAATGAGCAGTTCTTC. Translated, it gives CASSPPGRMSYNEQFF.

This chain joins TRBV11-2 and TRBJ1-6; no reliable D call. This CDR3 is built from 17 residues. Germline V gives CDR1 SGHAT, CDR2 FQNNGV. Trimming removed 5 bases from V and 7 bases from J, with 21 bases in between. The CDR3 region is CASSHKSRQGKNSPLHF. The DNA for the CDR3 is TGTGCCAGCAGCCATAAGTCGCGACAAGGGAAGAATTCACCCCTCCACTTT. The whole variable domain, filled in from reference TRBV11-2 and TRBJ1-6, reads EAGVAQSPRYKIIEKRQSVAFWCNPISGHATLYWYQQILGQGPKLLIQFQNNGVVDDSQLPKDRFSAERLKGVDSTLKIQPAKLEDSAVYLCASSHKSRQGKNSPLHFGNGTRLTVT.

V and J are TRBV10-3 and TRBJ1-2, with 11 bases matching TRBD1. This CDR3 region has 17 residues. Germline lookup yields CDR1 ENHRY and CDR2 SYGVKD. The trim removed 6 bases at V and 8 bases at J, leaving 17 bases unmatched. The CDR3 sequence: CAISALGTGGAPGGYTF. CDR3 DNA sequence: TGTGCCATCAGCGCACTAGGGACAGGGGGGGCCCCTGGGGGCTACACCTTC.

The chain couples TRBV29-1 to TRBJ2-1; 10 bases are a match to TRBD2. Germline V CDR1 and CDR2: SQVTM, ANQGSEA. Trimming cost V 7 bases and J 4 bases; bases outside gene matches: 7. The CDR3 spans 14 residues. The CDR3 region has the DNA TGCAGCGCCACCACTAGCGGGGATTACAATGAGCAGTTCTTC. Translated, it gives CSATTSGDYNEQFF.

The CDR3 coding sequence is TGTGCCTGGAGTAGGGGCATGGGAGGTCGCGCTGAAGCTTTCTTT. It specifies CAWSRGMGGRAEAFF. The chain combines TRBV30 with TRBJ1-1, with a tentative D call TRBD1 (5 bases). V was pared by 2 bases and J by 6 bases, with 19 bases between. Germline-derived CDR1 and CDR2 are GTSNPN and SVGIG (reference sequence). CDR3 length equals 15 residues.

The rearrangement uses TRBV7-9 and TRBJ1-1; tentative D call: TRBD1 (6 bases). This CDR3 spans 13 amino acids. Trimming took off 3 bases at V and 7 bases at J, with 12 bases between the two ends. Germline V gives CDR1 SEHNR, CDR2 FQNEAQ (reference sequence). The CDR3 spells CASSFRTVGEAFF. CDR3 coding DNA: TGTGCCAGCAGCTTTAGGACAGTTGGTGAAGCTTTCTTT.

The chain is built from TRBV21-1 and TRBJ2-1; the D call in the table, TRBD2, was not verified against the DNA. TRBV21-1 is a pseudogene locus. CDR3 length equals 24 residues. The CDR3, as DNA: TGTGCCAGCAGCAAAGTTCGGACAGGGGATGGTAGAAAGGGACTAGCGGGTGATTACAATGAGCAGTTCTTC. Translating gives CASSKVRTGDGRKGLAGDYNEQFF.

The chain employs TRBV10-2 and TRBJ1-5, with D maybe TRBD1 (5 bases). This CDR3 is 14 amino acids long. The germline V gene encodes CDR1 WSHSY and CDR2 SAAADI. Trimming removed 4 bases from V and 1 base from J, with 8 bases in between. The CDR3 DNA sequence: TGCGCCAGCAGTGTTAGGGGAAGCAATCAGCCCCAGCATTTT. Protein: CASSVRGSNQPQHF.

The V gene is TRBV29-1, the J gene TRBJ1-1, with 9 nucleotides matching TRBD1. V lost 3 bases to trimming and J lost 0 bases; unmatched junction nucleotides: 8. The CDR3 loop spans 16 amino acids. Germline assignment: CDR1 SQVTM and CDR2 ANQGSEA. CDR3 DNA: TGCAGCGTTGAGTCAAACAGGGGGCTGGTGAACACTGAAGCTTTCTTT. It yields the protein CSVESNRGLVNTEAFF.

This clone was detected only once. This chain links TRBV18 with TRBJ1-5, with D perhaps TRBD1 (6 bases). Trimming pared 2 bases from V and 3 bases from J, leaving 14 bases between. There are 16 residues in the CDR3. CDR1 is KGHSH, CDR2 LQKENI, per germline. The CDR3: CASSPNGQRNNQPQHF. DNA for the CDR3: TGTGCCAGCTCACCAAACGGACAGAGGAACAATCAGCCCCAGCATTTT.

The chain's CDR3 is CASSYSGLAGYQYF. Here the CDR3 DNA reads TGTGCCAGCAGTTACTCCGGACTAGCGGGTTACCAGTACTTC. The rearrangement uses TRBV6-2 or TRBV6-3 and TRBJ2-7; 11 positions match TRBD2. V lost 0 bases, J lost 10 bases, and 5 bases stayed unmatched. CDR1 and CDR2 from the germline V gene are MNHEY and SVGEGT. The CDR3 is 14 residues long.